The next 15 T cell receptor beta chains were all read from a single sample in a study of blood T cell repertoires in COVID-19 (dated by TCRdb to about 2020). The protocol used for the library was the immunoSEQ multiplex PCR assay. TCRdb stores this immuneACCESS table with in-frame sequences only. Part of the clones is absent; in the studies checked, under half of the shortfall reflects unresolved V genes, and no reason is known for the rest. Recorded for this sample are 250,000 or so clones; around 93% of them occurred a single time. The ten largest clones add up to about 3% of the sample. Sequenced: PBMCs or T cells enriched from blood (not recorded which). These receptors were obtained from a man aged 35 to 55 who had been exposed to COVID-19.

The V and J genes are TRBV11-2 and TRBJ2-3; D is unclear. The germline CDR1 and CDR2 sequences are SGHAT and FQNNGV. Trimming left V 7 bases short and J 6 bases short, with 14 bases between. The CDR3 has 13 residues. CDR3 amino acids: CASIYKLRDTQYF. The DNA of the CDR3 is TGTGCCAGCATCTATAAGTTGCGCGATACGCAGTATTTT.

The rearrangement links TRBV5-6 to TRBJ2-2; D uncertain. Germline loops: CDR1 SGHDT, CDR2 YYEEEE. This CDR3 is 14 amino acids long. Trimming shortened V by 4 bases and J by 6 bases, and 13 bases separated the two germline ends. CDR3 DNA sequence: TGTGCCAGCAGCCGTCGCGCCCAACCCGGGGAGCTGTTTTTT. This encodes CASSRRAQPGELFF.

This chain joins TRBV30 and TRBJ2-1; 9 bases map to TRBD2. Germline CDR1 reads GTSNPN; CDR2 reads SVGIG (reference sequence). After removal of 1 base from V and 7 bases from J, the junction contained 8 bases not matched to a gene. The CDR3 is made up of 15 amino acids. In nucleotides, the CDR3 is TGTGCCTGGAGTGGATTAGCGGGAGTTCTTAATGAGCAGTTCTTC. Translating gives CAWSGLAGVLNEQFF.

J is TRBJ2-2 and V is TRBV5-1, with D uncertain. Trimming pared 3 bases from V and 0 bases from J, leaving 6 bases between. This CDR3 is built from 14 residues. Germline V CDR1 and CDR2: SGHRS, YFSETQ. CDR3 in amino acids: CASSSESNTGELFF. In nucleotides, the CDR3 is TGCGCCAGCAGCTCAGAATCGAACACCGGGGAGCTGTTTTTT.

The V call is TRBV11-2, the J call TRBJ2-1; tentatively, D is TRBD1 (7 bases). Germline assignment: CDR1 SGHAT and CDR2 FQNNGV. V lost 6 bases and J lost 2, with 14 bases in between. The CDR3 totals 15 residues. CDR3 region: CASREGQPTYNEQFF. The CDR3 region has the DNA TGTGCCAGCAGGGAGGGACAGCCAACCTACAATGAGCAGTTCTTC. Based on the CDR3 plus reference TRBV11-2 and TRBJ2-1, the full variable domain is EAGVAQSPRYKIIEKRQSVAFWCNPISGHATLYWYQQILGQGPKLLIQFQNNGVVDDSQLPKDRFSAERLKGVDSTLKIQPAKLEDSAVYLCASREGQPTYNEQFFGPGTRLTVL.

The chain combines TRBV19 with TRBJ2-7, with D possibly being TRBD2 (5 bases). The CDR3 sequence is 12 residues long. CDR1 and CDR2 (germline): LNHDA, SQIVND (reference sequence). Trimming took 8 bases from V and 3 from J, leaving 11 bases between them. In DNA, the CDR3 is TGTGCCAGTGCTTCCGGGATCTACGAGCAGTACTTC. Its translation: CASASGIYEQYF.

The chain is built from TRBV5-6 and TRBJ2-2, with 8 bases matching TRBD2. The V segment lost 4 bases and the J segment 3 bases; nucleotides outside the gene matches: 8. Germline V gene sequence: CDR1 SGHDT, CDR2 YYEEEE. The CDR3 consists of 16 residues. The CDR3 sequence: CASSPPAGVYTGELFF. CDR3 in DNA: TGTGCCAGCAGCCCCCCAGCGGGAGTGTACACCGGGGAGCTGTTTTTT.

The CDR3 DNA reads as TGTGCCAGCAGGTACATGGACAGGGGGACTGGGGCCAACGTCCTGACTTTC. Protein product: CASRYMDRGTGANVLTF. The chain recombines TRBV7-3 with TRBJ2-6, with 10 bases matching TRBD1. V gave up 6 bases and J gave up 2 bases; unmatched junction bases: 7. This CDR3 spans 17 amino acids. CDR1 SGHTA and CDR2 FQGTGA come from the germline V gene.

This sequence joins TRBV28 and TRBJ2-7; D uncertain. The CDR3 runs 13 residues. Germline V CDR1 and CDR2: MDHEN, SYDVKM. With 5 bases removed from V and 5 bases from J, the gap between germline ends came to 13 bases. The CDR3 here is CASSPHFEDEQYF. In nucleotides, the CDR3 is TGTGCCAGCAGTCCACACTTCGAGGACGAGCAGTACTTC.

This chain's CDR3 is CASSPAGGYGYTF. DNA of the CDR3: TGTGCCAGCAGCCCTGCCGGGGGCTATGGCTACACCTTC. The chain employs TRBV7-9 and TRBJ1-2; weak D call: TRBD1 (5 bases). The V gene lost 5 bases and the J gene lost 4 bases, with 11 bases spanning the gap. The germline V gene encodes CDR1 SEHNR and CDR2 FQNEAQ (reference sequence). This CDR3 contains 13 residues. The whole variable domain, filled in from reference TRBV7-9 and TRBJ1-2, reads DTGVSQNPRHKITKRGQNVTFRCDPISEHNRLYWYRQTLGQGPEFLTYFQNEAQLEKSRLLSDRFSAERPKGSFSTLEIQRTEQGDSAMYLCASSPAGGYGYTFGSGTRLTVV.

This sequence joins TRBV19 and TRBJ1-3; D gene uncertain. The CDR3 runs 17 residues. CDR1 is LNHDA, CDR2 SQIVND, per germline (reference sequence). Deletions cut 4 bases from V and 4 bases from J, with 20 bases between. Here the CDR3 DNA reads TGTGCCAGTAGTACCCCCACCGGGATTTTGGGGGGAAACACCATATATTTT. As protein: CASSTPTGILGGNTIYF.

This chain connects TRBV7-2 to TRBJ1-2, with D possibly matching TRBD1 (6 bases). Germline CDR1 SGHTA, CDR2 FQGNSA. The CDR3 extends over 13 amino acids. The V gene lost 3 bases and the J gene lost 10 bases, with 15 bases spanning the gap. The CDR3 sequence: CASSFDRQQDYTF. CDR3 coding DNA: TGTGCCAGCAGCTTTGACAGGCAACAAGACTACACCTTC.

This sequence joins TRBV4-3 and TRBJ1-3, with 7 bases aligning to TRBD1. Germline V gives CDR1 LGHNA, CDR2 YSLEER. The length of the CDR3 is 15 residues. Trimming took 2 bases from V and 4 from J; bases not matched to a gene: 5. In nucleotides, the CDR3 is TGCGCCAGCAGCCAACCGTTGACAGGGGGAAACACCATATATTTT. Its protein product is CASSQPLTGGNTIYF.

V and J are TRBV6-5 and TRBJ1-5, with 7 nucleotides matching TRBD1. Germline loops: CDR1 MNHEY, CDR2 SVGAGI. The CDR3 has 14 residues. J lost 5 bases, V lost 4 bases, and 5 bases had no gene match. DNA for the CDR3: TGTGCCAGCAGTTCAACAGGGGCAGATCAGCCCCAGCATTTT. This encodes CASSSTGADQPQHF.

This clone appeared a single time. The J gene is TRBJ2-5, the V gene TRBV14; D not certain. CDR3 length: 12 residues. Germline V lookup: CDR1 SGHDN, CDR2 FVKESK. The V gene lost 4 bases and the J gene lost 5 bases, with 8 bases spanning the gap. The CDR3 region is CASSLYRETQYF. The CDR3 region has the DNA TGTGCCAGCAGCCTATACCGGGAGACCCAGTACTTC.